The 28 T cell receptor beta chains below come from one sample, sequenced in a study of CD8 T cells in ankylosing spondylitis. What these receptors recognize is not known. Whole-study results and caveats: Seven to nine highly homologous variants formed a TCR beta motif that appeared characteristic of ankylosing spondylitis blood.

TCRdb analysed the 5' RACE reads with MiXCR anew, one entry per CDR3 protein. This sample has around 890,000 distinct CDR3 sequences, with 12% found just once. Sequenced: blood, either unsorted or a sorted T cell fraction (not recorded which). These receptors originate from a male donor with ankylosing spondylitis.

The chain links TRBV12-3 or TRBV12-4 to TRBJ2-7; no firm D call. Trimming removed 5 bases at V and 1 base at J, with 18 bases between. This CDR3 comprises 16 residues. The CDR3: CASSPRRSVDSYEQYF. In nucleotides, the CDR3 is TGTGCCAGCAGTCCCCGTAGAAGCGTCGATTCCTACGAGCAGTACTTC.

This chain links TRBV5-1 with TRBJ1-6; 11 nucleotides align to TRBD1. Trimming at V came to 0 bases and at J to 6 bases, leaving 8 bases not matched to a gene. The germline V gene encodes CDR1 SGHRS and CDR2 YFSETQ. The CDR3 sequence is 18 residues long. CDR3 in DNA: TGCGCCAGCAGCTTGGGGACAGGGGGCCTCATGAGTAATTCACCCCTCCACTTT. Translation: CASSLGTGGLMSNSPLHF.

This clonotype was detected a few times. The chain links TRBV10-3 to TRBJ2-7; 7 nucleotides align to TRBD1. CDR1 is ENHRY, CDR2 SYGVKD, per germline. The CDR3 covers 14 residues. Unmatched junction bases numbered 6, after V lost 4 bases and J lost 3 bases. The CDR3 DNA is TGTGCCATCAGTGGACAGGGTTTTAACTACGAGCAGTACTTC. Translated, it gives CAISGQGFNYEQYF.

The V gene is TRBV20-1, the J gene TRBJ2-7; the match to TRBD1 covers 9 bases. The CDR3 is 14 residues long. Germline CDR1 and CDR2: DFQATT and SNEGSKA (reference sequence). The trim removed 6 bases at V and 4 bases at J, leaving 10 bases unmatched. The CDR3, as DNA: TGCAGTGCCGTCCGGGACAGGGTTGATTACGAGCAGTACTTC. Amino acids: CSAVRDRVDYEQYF.

This clonotype was counted between two and nine times. The chain combines TRBV7-2 with TRBJ2-2, with D possibly TRBD1 on 6 matching bases. This CDR3 is built from 15 residues. Germline V lookup: CDR1 SGHTA, CDR2 FQGNSA. V was trimmed by 5 bases and J by 5 bases, leaving 15 bases between them. The DNA for the CDR3 is TGTGCCAGCAGCGGACAGTTAGCGAGTACCGGGGAGCTGTTTTTT. Its protein is CASSGQLASTGELFF.

The chain links TRBV15 to TRBJ1-1; D is possibly TRBD1 (5 bases). The CDR3 consists of 15 residues. Deletions cut 1 base from V and 1 base from J, with 10 bases between. The germline V gene has CDR1 LNHNV and CDR2 YYDKDF (reference sequence). CDR3 in DNA: TGTGCCACCAGCAGAGGTGGGGGGACGAACACTGAAGCTTTCTTT. Its protein is CATSRGGGTNTEAFF.

The chain joins TRBV10-3 to TRBJ2-3; 7 nucleotides match TRBD1. Germline lookup yields CDR1 ENHRY and CDR2 SYGVKD. The CDR3 extends over 17 amino acids. V was clipped by 6 bases and J by 0 bases; unmatched bases: 12. CDR3 DNA sequence: TGTGCCATCAGGGGGATTTGGGACAGTACTAGCACAGATACGCAGTATTTT. Translation: CAIRGIWDSTSTDTQYF.

The chain links TRBV20-1 to TRBJ2-7; D gene uncertain. The germline gives CDR1 DFQATT, CDR2 SNEGSKA (reference sequence). This CDR3 is 12 amino acids long. V lost 5 bases and J 2 bases, leaving 10 bases between the germline ends. This CDR3 is CSAVMLAYEQYF. The CDR3 DNA is TGCAGTGCTGTGATGCTTGCCTACGAGCAGTACTTC.

This clonotype has a handful of counts. V is TRBV7-2 and J is TRBJ2-3, with no clear D. The germline V gene has CDR1 SGHTA and CDR2 FQGNSA. The CDR3 sequence is 14 residues long. V lost 7 bases, J lost 0 bases, and 11 bases lay in between. CDR3 DNA: TGTGCCAGCACCCAGGCTAGAAGCACAGATACGCAGTATTTT. Translated, it gives CASTQARSTDTQYF.

This clonotype was seen more than once but under ten times. The rearrangement joins TRBV28 to TRBJ1-5; TRBD1 aligns across 7 bases. Losses at the gene ends were 7 bases for V and 0 bases for J; bases not matched to a gene: 9. The CDR3 length is 16 residues. Germline V CDR1 and CDR2: MDHEN, SYDVKM. The CDR3 reads CASNRGDSNSNQPQHF. CDR3 bases: TGTGCCAGCAATAGAGGGGACAGTAATAGCAATCAGCCCCAGCATTTT.

This chain connects TRBV7-8 to TRBJ2-5, with TRBD2 identical over 9 bases. The CDR3 spans 15 residues. Trimming cost V 6 bases and J 7 bases; bases outside gene matches: 12. CDR1 is SGHVS, CDR2 FQNEAQ, per germline. Written as DNA, the CDR3 is TGTGCCAGCAGTCAATTAGCGGGAGAAGGTGGGACCCAGTACTTC. It encodes CASSQLAGEGGTQYF.

This clonotype appeared a few times. The chain employs TRBV6-1 and TRBJ2-1; weak D call: TRBD2 (5 bases). Germline V gives CDR1 MNHNS, CDR2 SASEGT. This CDR3 comprises 12 residues. Trimming left V 2 bases short and J 9 bases short, with 8 bases between. As DNA, the CDR3 is TGTGCCAGCAGTGAAATCGGGATTGAGCAGTTCTTC. Protein: CASSEIGIEQFF.

This clonotype has a count of ten or more. The genes are TRBV12-3 or TRBV12-4 and TRBJ1-2; D unclear. V dropped 5 bases and J dropped 3 bases, with 13 bases sitting between them. The CDR3 covers 14 residues. As DNA, the CDR3 is TGTGCCAGCAGTCCCAGTCCGGTGGACTATGGCTACACCTTC. Its protein is CASSPSPVDYGYTF.

This clonotype was observed a handful of times. The gene calls are TRBV7-2 and TRBJ1-1; TRBD1 matches at 8 bases. Germline-derived CDR1 and CDR2 are SGHTA and FQGNSA. The V segment lost 5 bases and the J segment 6 bases; nucleotides outside the gene matches: 11. The CDR3 length is 15 residues. Here the CDR3 reads CASSPGDRYYPEAFF. CDR3 in DNA: TGTGCCAGCAGCCCCGGGGACAGGTATTACCCTGAAGCTTTCTTT.

This clonotype was seen repeatedly, ten times or more. The chain uses TRBV20-1 and TRBJ2-7; TRBD1 agrees at 9 bases. This CDR3 is built from 13 residues. After removal of 6 bases from V and 3 bases from J, the junction contained 6 bases not matched to a gene. Per germline, CDR1 DFQATT and CDR2 SNEGSKA (reference sequence). As DNA, the CDR3 is TGCAGTGCCCCGGACAGGGGTGACTACGAGCAGTACTTC. Protein: CSAPDRGDYEQYF.

Only a few counts were recorded for this clonotype. The chain employs TRBV10-3 and TRBJ1-3, with D perhaps TRBD1 (5 bases). V was cut by 7 bases and J by 3 bases, with 10 bases left in between. CDR3 length: 13 amino acids. Germline V gives CDR1 ENHRY, CDR2 SYGVKD. CDR3 DNA sequence: TGTGCCATCACAGGGACGGTTGGAAACACCATATATTTT. It specifies CAITGTVGNTIYF.

This clonotype turned up a few times. The chain uses TRBV18 and TRBJ1-2; 8 bases agree with TRBD1. The germline gives CDR1 KGHSH, CDR2 LQKENI. The V gene end was trimmed by 0 bases and the J gene end by 4 bases; junction bases not matched to a gene: 7. CDR3 length: 16 residues. The CDR3 nucleotides read TGTGCCAGCTCACCACCATGGACAGGGACCTTCTATGGCTACACCTTC. Protein sequence: CASSPPWTGTFYGYTF.

This clonotype showed up many times. V gene TRBV4-3 combines with J gene TRBJ2-2, with no clear D. CDR1 and CDR2 from the germline V gene are LGHNA and YSLEER. This CDR3 has 15 amino acids. V shed 2 bases and J shed 0 bases, with 7 bases lying between them. Here the CDR3 reads CASSQLAANTGELFF. Written as DNA, the CDR3 is TGCGCCAGCAGCCAACTGGCAGCGAACACCGGGGAGCTGTTTTTT.

There are a few counts of this clonotype. The chain combines TRBV18 with TRBJ2-7; D ambiguous. Germline CDR1 is KGHSH and CDR2 is LQKENI. The ends were cut back, 3 bases at V and 5 bases at J, with 14 bases in the middle. The CDR3 covers 14 residues. CDR3 residues: CASSPWGVRDEQYF. In DNA form, the CDR3 reads TGTGCCAGCTCACCCTGGGGTGTTCGGGACGAGCAGTACTTC. Supplemented by reference TRBV18 and TRBJ2-7, the full variable domain reads NAGVMQNPRHLVRRRGQEARLRCSPMKGHSHVYWYRQLPEEGLKFMVYLQKENIIDESGMPKERFSAEFPKEGPSILRIQQVVRGDSAAYFCASSPWGVRDEQYFGPGTRLTVT.

There are a few counts of this clonotype. The rearrangement links TRBV10-3 to TRBJ2-2; D is unresolved. Looked up from germline, CDR1 is ENHRY and CDR2 is SYGVKD. The CDR3 has 17 amino acids. V was clipped by 5 bases and J by 4 bases, with 20 bases between them. CDR3 residues: CAISPGPPVVGTGELFF. The CDR3 region has the DNA TGTGCCATCAGTCCGGGCCCTCCCGTCGTCGGCACCGGGGAGCTGTTTTTT.

This clonotype was detected many times. The chain recombines TRBV9 with TRBJ2-3; a possible D gene is TRBD2 (6 bases). CDR3 length equals 14 residues. V shed 4 bases and J shed 5 bases, with 14 bases lying between them. Germline lookup yields CDR1 SGDLS and CDR2 YYNGEE. In DNA, the CDR3 is TGTGCCAGCAGCCTGACTAGTTCAAAAGATACGCAGTATTTT. Translating gives CASSLTSSKDTQYF.

Ten or more counts support this clonotype. This chain joins TRBV11-2 and TRBJ2-1; tentative D call: TRBD2 (6 bases). The CDR3 loop spans 13 amino acids. The germline gives CDR1 SGHAT, CDR2 FQNNGV. The germline V and J ends were trimmed by 5 bases and 8 bases, with 13 bases remaining between them. This chain's CDR3 is CASSRLGTHEQFF. Here the CDR3 DNA reads TGTGCCAGCAGCCGCCTTGGGACTCATGAGCAGTTCTTC. Full variable domain (missing parts from reference TRBV11-2 and TRBJ2-1): EAGVAQSPRYKIIEKRQSVAFWCNPISGHATLYWYQQILGQGPKLLIQFQNNGVVDDSQLPKDRFSAERLKGVDSTLKIQPAKLEDSAVYLCASSRLGTHEQFFGPGTRLTVL.

There are many counts of this clonotype. This sequence joins TRBV5-1 and TRBJ2-2; 9 bases are shared with TRBD1. CDR1 and CDR2 (germline): SGHRS, YFSETQ. V lost 4 bases, J lost 4 bases, and 5 bases stayed unmatched. The CDR3 loop spans 15 amino acids. The CDR3: CASSRGQGGTGELFF. The CDR3 DNA is TGCGCCAGCAGCCGGGGACAGGGCGGCACCGGGGAGCTGTTTTTT.

The J gene is TRBJ2-7, the V gene TRBV5-1; weak D call: TRBD1 (6 bases). V was clipped by 6 bases and J by 1 base, with 17 bases between them. The CDR3 length is 15 residues. Germline values: CDR1 SGHRS, CDR2 YFSETQ. The CDR3 loop reads CASTWQGISSYEQYF. The CDR3 DNA reads TGCGCCAGCACGTGGCAGGGGATATCTTCCTACGAGCAGTACTTC.

This clonotype was detected a few times. The V gene is TRBV6-5, the J gene TRBJ2-1; D is unclear. Germline-derived CDR1 and CDR2 are MNHEY and SVGAGI. V lost 4 bases and J 6 bases, leaving 19 bases between the germline ends. This CDR3 is 16 amino acids long. In nucleotides, the CDR3 is TGTGCCAGCAGTTTAATGTATGCTCTGGGGATCAATGAGCAGTTCTTC. The encoded protein is CASSLMYALGINEQFF.

V and J are TRBV11-2 and TRBJ2-5, with TRBD2 matching over 10 bases. Germline V CDR1 and CDR2: SGHAT, FQNNGV. CDR3 length equals 18 residues. V shed 4 bases, J shed 4 bases, and the junction held 15 bases outside the gene matches. The chain's CDR3 is CASSSGWSGRAAGETQYF. The DNA for the CDR3 is TGTGCCAGCAGCTCCGGCTGGAGCGGGAGGGCAGCGGGAGAGACCCAGTACTTC.

This clonotype was recorded a few times. The chain joins TRBV28 to TRBJ2-5; D perhaps matches TRBD2 (7 bases). This CDR3 region has 13 residues. From germline, CDR1 is MDHEN and CDR2 SYDVKM. V dropped 11 bases and J dropped 5 bases, with 18 bases sitting between them. The CDR3 DNA sequence: TGTGCCGGCGGATGGGGGGGGCGGGAGACCCAGTACTTC. Translating gives CAGGWGGRETQYF.

The rearrangement links TRBV10-3 to TRBJ2-3; no clear D. This CDR3 has 13 residues. CDR1 is ENHRY, CDR2 SYGVKD, per germline. V was cut by 3 bases and J by 3 bases, with 7 bases left in between. Here the CDR3 reads CAISEQVTDTQYF. The CDR3 nucleotides are TGTGCCATCAGTGAACAAGTTACAGATACGCAGTATTTT.